These 3 T cell receptor beta chains were sequenced from one sample in a study of identifying expanded T cells in peripheral blood. Sequenced by immunoSEQ multiplex PCR; TCRdb stores in-frame clones only, minus some. The table has more than 45,000 clones, approximately 80% seen once. Sample: blood. The source of these receptors is a person between 18 and 75 years old in good health.

Here the CDR3 reads CASSMGGRSYNEQFF. For the CDR3, the DNA is TGTGCCAGTAGTATGGGCGGGAGATCCTACAATGAGCAGTTCTTC. The chain employs TRBV19 and TRBJ2-1, with TRBD2 matching 7 bases. The CDR3 contains 15 residues. The V gene end was trimmed by 3 bases and the J gene end by 1 base; junction bases not matched to a gene: 3. Germline loops: CDR1 LNHDA, CDR2 SQIVND (reference sequence).

This clone was counted a single time. The chain carries TRBV10-2 and TRBJ1-5; the match to TRBD1 covers 8 bases. CDR3 length: 14 residues. After removal of 4 bases from V and 6 bases from J, the junction contained 5 bases not matched to a gene. Germline V gene sequence: CDR1 WSHSY, CDR2 SAAADI. CDR3 protein: CASSVSQGGQPQHF. The CDR3 DNA reads as TGCGCCAGCAGTGTTTCACAGGGGGGTCAGCCCCAGCATTTT.

The V and J genes are TRBV15 and TRBJ1-4, with D perhaps matching TRBD1 (6 bases). This CDR3 is 16 amino acids long. CDR1 is LNHNV and CDR2 is YYDKDF in the germline V gene (reference sequence). Deletions cut 0 bases from V and 8 bases from J, with 16 bases between. CDR3 loop: CATSRDRGRGGEKLFF. The CDR3 DNA reads TGTGCCACCAGCAGAGATAGAGGCAGGGGAGGCGAAAAACTGTTTTTT.